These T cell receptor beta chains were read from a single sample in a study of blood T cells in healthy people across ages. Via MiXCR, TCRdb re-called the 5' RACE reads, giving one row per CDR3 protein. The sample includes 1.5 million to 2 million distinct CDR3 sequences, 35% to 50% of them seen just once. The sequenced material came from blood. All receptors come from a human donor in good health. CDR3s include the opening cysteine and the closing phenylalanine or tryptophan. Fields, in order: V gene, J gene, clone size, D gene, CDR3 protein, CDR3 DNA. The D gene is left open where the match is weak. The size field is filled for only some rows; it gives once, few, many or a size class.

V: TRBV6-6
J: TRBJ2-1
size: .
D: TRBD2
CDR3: CASSYSRGGGAYEQFF
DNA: TGTGCCAGCAGTTACTCGAGGGGCGGGGGGGCCTATGAGCAGTTCTTC

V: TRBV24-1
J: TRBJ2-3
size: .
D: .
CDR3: CATSDLRQRGGTADTQYF
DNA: TGTGCCACCAGTGATTTGCGGCAGCGTGGTGGTACCGCAGATACGCAGTATTTT

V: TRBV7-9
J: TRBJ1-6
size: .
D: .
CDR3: CASSFKLGWNSPLHF
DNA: TGTGCCAGCAGCTTCAAGTTGGGTTGGAATTCACCCCTCCACTTT

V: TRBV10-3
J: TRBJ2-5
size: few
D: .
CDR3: CAVGETLKSQETQYF
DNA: TGTGCCGTCGGGGAGACCCTGAAATCACAAGAGACCCAGTACTTC

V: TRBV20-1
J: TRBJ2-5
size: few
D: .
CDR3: CSGSPGETQYF
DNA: TGCAGCGGCTCCCCTGGGGAGACCCAGTACTTC

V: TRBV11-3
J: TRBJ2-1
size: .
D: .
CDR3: CASSIQGDNEQFF
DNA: TGTGCCAGCAGCATCCAGGGTGACAATGAGCAGTTCTTC

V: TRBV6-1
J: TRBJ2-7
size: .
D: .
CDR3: CASITGPSYEQYF
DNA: TGTGCCAGCATCACGGGTCCCTCCTACGAGCAGTACTTC

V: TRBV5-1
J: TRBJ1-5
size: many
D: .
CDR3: CASSLGPNQPQHF
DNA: TGTGCCAGCAGCTTAGGCCCGAATCAGCCCCAGCATTTT

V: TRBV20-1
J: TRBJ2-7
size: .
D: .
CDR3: CSARFGSSYEQYF
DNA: TGCAGTGCTAGATTCGGGAGCTCCTACGAGCAGTACTTC

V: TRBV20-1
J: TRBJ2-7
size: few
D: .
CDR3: CSAPEGSQRREQYF
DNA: TGCAGTGCCCCCGAGGGGTCACAACGAAGGGAGCAGTACTTC

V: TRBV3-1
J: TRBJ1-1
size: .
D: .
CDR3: CASSQEVGGLPAFF
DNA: TGTGCCAGCAGCCAAGAGGTTGGGGGGCTCCCGGCTTTCTTT

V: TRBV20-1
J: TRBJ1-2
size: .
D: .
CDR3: CSASSQGSFGYTF
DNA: TGCAGTGCTAGTAGCCAGGGAAGTTTTGGCTACACCTTC

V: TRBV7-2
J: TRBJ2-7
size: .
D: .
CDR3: CASSLATAPRYF
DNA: TGTGCCAGCAGCTTAGCCACAGCGCCCCGGTACTTC

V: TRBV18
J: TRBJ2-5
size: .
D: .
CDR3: CASSPGAGLNEQYF
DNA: TGTGCCAGCTCACCCGGGGCAGGCCTCAATGAGCAGTACTTC

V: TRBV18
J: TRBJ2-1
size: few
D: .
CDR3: CASSLRHVLNSYNEQFF
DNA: TGTGCCAGCTCACTAAGACACGTATTAAACTCCTACAATGAGCAGTTCTTC

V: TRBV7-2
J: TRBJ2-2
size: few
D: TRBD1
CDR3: CASSSYQGAGELFF
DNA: TGTGCCAGCAGCTCCTATCAGGGGGCCGGGGAGCTGTTTTTT

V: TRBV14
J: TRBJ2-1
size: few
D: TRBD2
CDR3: CASSQDWSSGGPYNEQFF
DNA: TGTGCCAGCAGCCAAGATTGGTCTAGCGGGGGGCCGTACAATGAGCAGTTCTTC

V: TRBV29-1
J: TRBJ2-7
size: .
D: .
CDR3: CSHGENRQNEQYF
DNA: TGCAGCCATGGTGAGAACCGGCAGAACGAGCAGTACTTC

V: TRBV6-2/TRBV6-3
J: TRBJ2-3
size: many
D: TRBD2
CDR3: CASSFSASGDTQYF
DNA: TGTGCCAGCAGTTTTTCGGCTAGCGGGGATACGCAGTATTTT

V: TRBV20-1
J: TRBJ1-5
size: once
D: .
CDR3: CSATTGPNQPQHF
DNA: TGCAGTGCCACGACAGGACCTAATCAGCCCCAGCATTTT

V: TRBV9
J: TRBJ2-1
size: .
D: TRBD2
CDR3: CASSVVAGVQFNEQFF
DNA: TGTGCCAGCAGCGTAGTAGCGGGGGTGCAGTTCAATGAGCAGTTCTTC

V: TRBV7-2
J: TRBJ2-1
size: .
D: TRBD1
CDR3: CASSLAPGQGFWYEQFF
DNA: TGTGCCAGCAGCTTAGCCCCGGGACAGGGTTTTTGGTATGAGCAGTTCTTC

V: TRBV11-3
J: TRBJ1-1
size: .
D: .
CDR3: CASSLIGGDPEAFF
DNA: TGTGCCAGCAGCTTAATAGGAGGGGACCCTGAAGCTTTCTTT

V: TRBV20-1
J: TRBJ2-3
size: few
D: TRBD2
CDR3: CSARPAGGTDTQYF
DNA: TGCAGTGCTAGACCGGCGGGGGGCACAGATACGCAGTATTTT

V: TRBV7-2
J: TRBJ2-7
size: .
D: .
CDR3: CASSLVSSVKVAAPPYEQYF
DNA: TGTGCCAGCAGCTTAGTTTCATCAGTTAAGGTGGCAGCTCCTCCTTACGAGCAGTACTTC

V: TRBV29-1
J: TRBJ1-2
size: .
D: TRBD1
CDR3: CSVVEGARGYTF
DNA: TGCAGCGTTGTGGAGGGGGCGCGAGGCTACACCTTC

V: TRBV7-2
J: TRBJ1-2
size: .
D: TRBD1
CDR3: CASSVLTGGPGYTF
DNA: TGTGCCAGCAGCGTCTTAACAGGGGGCCCTGGCTACACCTTC

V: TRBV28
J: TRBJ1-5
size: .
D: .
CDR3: CASSIHSNQPQHF
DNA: TGTGCCAGCAGTATACATAGCAATCAGCCCCAGCATTTT

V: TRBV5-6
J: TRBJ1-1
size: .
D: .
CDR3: CASSPRGWQTNTEAFF
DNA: TGTGCCAGCAGCCCCAGAGGGTGGCAGACGAACACTGAAGCTTTCTTT

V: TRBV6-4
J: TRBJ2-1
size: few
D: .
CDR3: CASSVGYSNEQFF
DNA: TGTGCCAGCAGTGTGGGCTACTCGAATGAGCAGTTCTTC

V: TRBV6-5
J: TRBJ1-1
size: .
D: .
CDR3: CASSYLGRLNTEAFF
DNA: TGTGCCAGCAGTTACCTGGGCAGGTTGAACACTGAAGCTTTCTTT

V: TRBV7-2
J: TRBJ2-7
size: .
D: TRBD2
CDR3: CASSRLPVGLAGFEQYF
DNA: TGTGCCAGCAGCCGACTTCCTGTGGGACTAGCGGGGTTCGAGCAGTACTTC

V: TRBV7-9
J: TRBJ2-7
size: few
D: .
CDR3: CASSSWRTDYYEQYF
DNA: TGTGCCAGCAGCTCCTGGCGGACAGACTACTACGAGCAGTACTTC

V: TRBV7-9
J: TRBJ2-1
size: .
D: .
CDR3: CASSLRGSENNEQFF
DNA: TGTGCCAGCAGCTTAAGGGGGAGTGAGAACAATGAGCAGTTCTTC

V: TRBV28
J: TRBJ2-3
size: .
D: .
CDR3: CASSNGQFLDTQYF
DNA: TGTGCCAGCAGCAACGGACAGTTTCTGGATACGCAGTATTTT

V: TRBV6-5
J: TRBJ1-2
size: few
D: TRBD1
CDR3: CASSYDLEGQGFNYGYTF
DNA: TGTGCCAGCAGTTACGACTTGGAAGGACAGGGGTTTAACTATGGCTACACCTTC

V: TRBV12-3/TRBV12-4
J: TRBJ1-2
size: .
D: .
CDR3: CASTQAGGGYTF
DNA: TGTGCCAGCACCCAAGCAGGAGGTGGCTACACCTTC

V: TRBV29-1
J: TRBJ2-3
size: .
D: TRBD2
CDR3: CSVEGDPLADTDTRYF
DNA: TGCAGCGTTGAAGGGGACCCACTAGCGGATACAGATACGCGGTATTTT

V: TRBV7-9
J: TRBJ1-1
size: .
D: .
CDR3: CASSDAFDTEAFF
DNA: TGTGCCAGCAGCGATGCCTTTGACACTGAAGCTTTCTTT

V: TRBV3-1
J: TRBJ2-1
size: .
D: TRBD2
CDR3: CASNWGGNYNEQFF
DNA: TGTGCCAGCAATTGGGGAGGGAACTACAATGAGCAGTTCTTC

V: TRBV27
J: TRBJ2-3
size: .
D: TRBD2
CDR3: CASSPLLAGVADTQYF
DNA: TGTGCCAGCAGTCCACTACTAGCGGGGGTCGCAGATACGCAGTATTTT

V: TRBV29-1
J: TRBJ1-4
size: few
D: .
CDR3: CSVGWDTEKLFF
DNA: TGCAGCGTTGGATGGGACACCGAAAAACTGTTTTTT

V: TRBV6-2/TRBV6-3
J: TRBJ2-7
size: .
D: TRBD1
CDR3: CASSFGTGRTQRLPYEQYF
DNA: TGTGCCAGCAGTTTCGGGACAGGCCGGACACAAAGGCTACCCTACGAGCAGTACTTC

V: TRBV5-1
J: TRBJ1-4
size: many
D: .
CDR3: CASSLVGATNEKLFF
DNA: TGCGCCAGCAGCTTGGTCGGAGCAACTAATGAAAAACTGTTTTTT

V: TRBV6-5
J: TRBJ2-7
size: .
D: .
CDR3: CASSTGTENFEQYF
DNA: TGTGCCAGCAGCACCGGGACTGAGAACTTTGAGCAGTACTTC

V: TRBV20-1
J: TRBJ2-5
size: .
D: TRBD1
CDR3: CSASPFDRVGETQYF
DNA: TGCAGTGCTAGCCCCTTCGACAGGGTTGGAGAGACCCAGTACTTC

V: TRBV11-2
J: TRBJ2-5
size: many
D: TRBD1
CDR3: CASSLVTGGVETQYF
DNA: TGTGCCAGCAGCTTAGTTACAGGGGGCGTTGAGACCCAGTACTTC

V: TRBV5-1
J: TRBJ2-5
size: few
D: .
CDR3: CASSLEMSEETQYF
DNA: TGCGCCAGCAGCCTTGAGATGAGTGAAGAGACCCAGTACTTC

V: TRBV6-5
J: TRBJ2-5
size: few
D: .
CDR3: CASSYSFMGIETQYF
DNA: TGTGCCAGCAGTTACTCGTTTATGGGGATCGAGACCCAGTACTTC

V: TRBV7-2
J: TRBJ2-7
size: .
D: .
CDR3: CASTPEMGQGGYTYEQYF
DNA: TGTGCCAGCACCCCAGAGATGGGGCAGGGAGGATATACCTACGAGCAGTACTTC

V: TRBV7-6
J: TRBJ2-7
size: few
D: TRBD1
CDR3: CASSYTGTGGIHEQYF
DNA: TGTGCCAGCAGCTATACCGGGACAGGGGGCATCCACGAGCAGTACTTC

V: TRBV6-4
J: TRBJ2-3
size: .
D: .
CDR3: CASSDRPGTSTDTQYF
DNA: TGTGCCAGCAGTGACCGCCCGGGCACAAGCACAGATACGCAGTATTTT

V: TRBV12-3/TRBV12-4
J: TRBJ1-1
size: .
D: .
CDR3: CASSSRRGGGAEAFF
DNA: TGTGCCAGCAGTTCCCGAAGGGGAGGGGGGGCTGAAGCTTTCTTT

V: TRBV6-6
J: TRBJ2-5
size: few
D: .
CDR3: CASSYSGTRETQYF
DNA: TGTGCCAGCAGTTACTCTGGGACACGAGAGACCCAGTACTTC

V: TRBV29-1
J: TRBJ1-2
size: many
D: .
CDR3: CSVEENYGYTF
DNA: TGCAGCGTTGAAGAAAACTATGGCTACACCTTC

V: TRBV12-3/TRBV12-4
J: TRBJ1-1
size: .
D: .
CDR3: CASSSRVEGPNTEAFF
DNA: TGTGCCAGCAGTTCAAGGGTGGAGGGGCCGAACACTGAAGCTTTCTTT

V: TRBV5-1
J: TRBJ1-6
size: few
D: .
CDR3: CASSLTPGRLSTPLHF
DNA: TGCGCCAGCAGCCTTACACCGGGACGCCTGTCGACACCCCTCCACTTT

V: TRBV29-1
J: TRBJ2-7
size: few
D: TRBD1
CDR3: CSVGQGGSYEQYF
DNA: TGCAGCGTTGGACAGGGTGGCTCCTACGAGCAGTACTTC

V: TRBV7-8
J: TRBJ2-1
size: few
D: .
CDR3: CASSLSGYGSIWYNEQFF
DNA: TGTGCCAGCAGCTTATCAGGGTACGGGTCCATTTGGTACAATGAGCAGTTCTTC